The 9 T cell receptor beta chains in this list originate from one sample, sequenced in a study of pediatric ulcerative colitis. Rectal tissue came from one to two pinch biopsies taken at colonoscopy. This table comes from immunoSEQ multiplex PCR, and its TCRdb copy is limited to in-frame clones, with some not included. Here the sample spans 10,000 to 12,000 clones, roughly 82% being singletons. The sequenced sample was gut tissue. These receptors came from a girl between 5 and 17 years old who was a control in a study of pediatric ulcerative colitis.

The J gene is TRBJ2-7, the V gene TRBV18; tentative D call: TRBD1 (6 bases). The CDR3 spans 16 residues. Per the germline V gene, CDR1 is KGHSH and CDR2 is LQKENI. Trimming took off 4 bases at V and 1 base at J, with 17 bases between the two ends. The CDR3 DNA reads TGTGCCAGCTCACAGTTGACAACAGGGCTATCCTACGAGCAGTACTTC. Amino acid sequence: CASSQLTTGLSYEQYF.

The V gene is TRBV27, the J gene TRBJ1-5, with no clear D. Germline V gene lookup returns CDR1 MNHEY and CDR2 SMNVEV (reference sequence). CDR3 length equals 14 residues. Trimming removed 3 bases from V and 7 bases from J, with 13 bases in between. CDR3 residues: CASSFDVSNQPQHF. The CDR3 region has the DNA TGTGCCAGCAGTTTTGATGTGTCGAACCAGCCCCAGCATTTT.

This chain uses TRBV6-5 with TRBJ2-2, with D possibly being TRBD2 (5 bases). Germline CDR1 and CDR2: MNHEY and SVGAGI. V was pared by 7 bases and J by 4 bases, with 13 bases between. The CDR3 has 14 residues. The CDR3: CASTQAGLTGELFF. The CDR3 DNA reads as TGTGCCAGCACTCAGGCGGGCCTCACCGGGGAGCTGTTTTTT.

This chain uses TRBV9 with TRBJ1-1, with a possible D match to TRBD1 (5 bases). The germline V gene has CDR1 SGDLS and CDR2 YYNGEE. The CDR3 runs 15 residues. V lost 1 base to trimming and J lost 6 bases, with 16 bases between them. CDR3 sequence (DNA): TGTGCCAGCAGCGTATACGGGGGTATTCAGTCTGAAGCTTTCTTT. Residues: CASSVYGGIQSEAFF.

This clone was seen more than once but under ten times. The chain couples TRBV13 to TRBJ1-2, with D possibly being TRBD1 (5 bases). There are 14 residues in the CDR3. V was trimmed by 5 bases and J by 2 bases, leaving 12 bases between them. CDR1 and CDR2 from the germline V gene are PRHDT and FYEKMQ (reference sequence). DNA of the CDR3: TGTGCCAGCAGCCTGGGACGGGGAAACTATGGCTACACCTTC. This sequence encodes CASSLGRGNYGYTF.

The chain combines TRBV7-9 with TRBJ1-5; 9 bases line up with TRBD1. With V trimmed by 2 bases and J by 6 bases, 8 bases remained unmatched. Germline CDR1 SEHNR, CDR2 FQNEAQ (reference sequence). The CDR3 contains 16 residues. CDR3 amino acids: CASSLSQGANGQPQHF. The CDR3 region has the DNA TGTGCCAGCAGCTTATCACAGGGGGCTAATGGTCAGCCCCAGCATTTT.

This clone is medium-sized by share. The chain links TRBV30 to TRBJ1-5, with TRBD1 as a possible D gene (6 bases). This CDR3 spans 15 amino acids. V was shortened by 0 bases and J by 5 bases, with 14 bases between the two germline ends. Germline V CDR1 and CDR2: GTSNPN, SVGIG (reference sequence). This CDR3 is CAWSVHGDTHQPQHF. For the CDR3, the DNA is TGTGCCTGGAGTGTACATGGGGACACCCATCAGCCCCAGCATTTT.

This clone showed up just once. The chain is built from TRBV28 and TRBJ2-1; D gene uncertain. Germline V lookup: CDR1 MDHEN, CDR2 SYDVKM. CDR3 length: 14 amino acids. With 6 bases removed from V and 6 bases from J, the gap between germline ends came to 15 bases. The CDR3 sequence: CASRTPDLFNEQFF. The CDR3, as DNA: TGTGCCAGCAGGACCCCGGACCTTTTCAATGAGCAGTTCTTC.

The gene calls are TRBV25-1 and TRBJ1-1, with no clear D. Germline CDR1 is MGHDK and CDR2 is SYGVNS. V was pared by 4 bases and J by 3 bases, with 3 bases between. The CDR3 is made up of 11 amino acids. The CDR3 DNA sequence: TGTGCCAGCAGTGGCTACACTGAAGCTTTCTTT. Its protein product is CASSGYTEAFF.